This passage covers 10 T cell receptor beta chains from one sample sequenced in a study of shared clonotypes between healthy human individuals. The data were produced by immunoSEQ multiplex PCR, yet TCRdb's version contains in-frame clones alone and is incomplete. The profile covers more than 1.2 million clones, with about 98.5% appearing a single time and over 0.3% taken by the ten largest. What was sequenced was naive CD4+ T cells sorted from blood. Subset meaning: CD45RA+ positively selected. The receptors were gathered from a man aged 25 to 40 in good health.

The chain couples TRBV27 to TRBJ2-7; 9 nucleotides agree with TRBD1. Germline CDR1 reads MNHEY; CDR2 reads SMNVEV (reference sequence). V was pared by 5 bases and J by 0 bases, with 5 bases of the junction left unmatched. The CDR3 covers 15 residues. CDR3 sequence reads: CASSPGQGTSYEQYF. As DNA, the CDR3 is TGTGCCAGCAGTCCGGGACAGGGTACCTCCTACGAGCAGTACTTC.

CDR3: CASSSDRTGYNSPLHF. CDR3 coding DNA: TGTGCCAGCAGCTCCGACAGGACCGGCTATAATTCACCCCTCCACTTT. The chain has TRBV7-9 and TRBJ1-6; weak D call: TRBD1 (6 bases). Germline V gene sequence: CDR1 SEHNR, CDR2 FQNEAQ (reference sequence). This CDR3 has 16 amino acids. V was clipped by 4 bases and J by 3 bases, with 13 bases between them. The full variable domain, with the rest looked up from reference TRBV7-9 and TRBJ1-6, is DTGVSQNPRHKITKRGQNVTFRCDPISEHNRLYWYRQTLGQGPEFLTYFQNEAQLEKSRLLSDRFSAERPKGSFSTLEIQRTEQGDSAMYLCASSSDRTGYNSPLHFGNGTRLTVT.

The chain combines TRBV10-3 with TRBJ2-7, with 14 bases fitting TRBD2. Unmatched junction bases numbered 2, after V lost 3 bases and J lost 1 base. CDR1 is ENHRY and CDR2 is SYGVKD in the germline V gene. The CDR3 is 16 residues long. The CDR3 region has the DNA TGTGCCATCAGTGAAGGGACTAGCGGGGGATCCTACGAGCAGTACTTC. Translating it yields CAISEGTSGGSYEQYF.

Concerning this clone itself: At the DNA level, this CDR3 is encoded by other sequences in the same sample as well. The gene calls are TRBV5-1 and TRBJ2-3; 9 nucleotides agree with TRBD1. V lost 2 bases, J lost 4 bases, and 2 bases stayed unmatched. This CDR3 has 14 residues. In germline, CDR1 is SGHRS, CDR2 YFSETQ. In nucleotides, the CDR3 is TGCGCCAGCAGCTTAGGACAGGGGCCAGATACGCAGTATTTT. It codes for CASSLGQGPDTQYF.

The rearrangement uses TRBV29-1 and TRBJ2-1; D is undetermined. This CDR3 is built from 14 residues. From germline, CDR1 is SQVTM and CDR2 ANQGSEA. Deletions cut 7 bases from V and 2 bases from J, with 15 bases between. The CDR3 DNA sequence: TGCAGCGGTGCATTCGGGTCTACCTACAATGAGCAGTTCTTC. This gives the protein CSGAFGSTYNEQFF.

The chain carries TRBV4-1 and TRBJ1-4; tentatively, D is TRBD1 (5 bases). CDR3 size: 15 residues. Germline V CDR1 and CDR2: MGHRA, YSYEKL. V lost 3 bases, J lost 8 bases, and 16 bases lay in between. CDR3 sequence reads: CASSQIWGGGEKLFF. CDR3 DNA: TGCGCCAGCAGCCAGATATGGGGGGGTGGGGAAAAACTGTTTTTT.

V is TRBV28 and J is TRBJ1-1; 9 positions agree with TRBD1. This CDR3 spans 15 amino acids. Per the germline V gene, CDR1 is MDHEN and CDR2 is SYDVKM. J gave up 6 bases and V 3 bases, and 8 bases lay outside the gene matches. The CDR3 loop is CASSLWDRDVAEAFF. DNA of the CDR3: TGTGCCAGCAGTTTGTGGGACAGGGATGTAGCTGAAGCTTTCTTT.

The count of this clone is one. The chain links TRBV6-6 to TRBJ2-5, with D perhaps matching TRBD1 (5 bases). The V gene lost 2 bases and the J gene lost 2 bases, with 9 bases spanning the gap. This CDR3 is built from 14 residues. CDR1 is MNHNY, CDR2 SVGAGI, per germline (reference sequence). CDR3 in amino acids: CASSYPRQQETQYF. In DNA form, the CDR3 reads TGTGCCAGCAGTTACCCCAGACAGCAAGAGACCCAGTACTTC.

About this clone itself: Distinct nucleotide sequences in the sample also encode this CDR3. This chain links TRBV18 with TRBJ2-5; D might be TRBD2 (7 bases). This CDR3 region has 14 residues. V lost 0 bases to trimming and J lost 4 bases, with 9 bases between them. Germline values: CDR1 KGHSH, CDR2 LQKENI. CDR3 nucleotides: TGTGCCAGCTCACCACCGGGAGGGGGAGAGACCCAGTACTTC. It specifies CASSPPGGGETQYF.

This clone was recorded once. J is TRBJ2-7 and V is TRBV5-1, with 14 bases fitting TRBD2. CDR1 and CDR2 from the germline V gene are SGHRS and YFSETQ. The CDR3 loop spans 13 amino acids. V lost 0 bases, J lost 12 bases, and 2 bases stayed unmatched. The CDR3 reads CASSLGLAGGPYF. The CDR3 DNA reads TGCGCCAGCAGCTTGGGACTAGCGGGAGGGCCGTACTTC.